This is a list of T cell receptor beta chains from one sample in a study of blood T cell repertoires in COVID-19. Libraries were prepared by immunoSEQ multiplex PCR; TCRdb keeps only in-frame clonotypes and omits some of them. The sample gives a few hundred thousand clones, about 90% of which show up once; 6.2% is in the top ten. Sequencing used peripheral blood. These receptors were collected from a man in his sixties with acute or convalescent COVID-19. Both conserved end residues are part of each CDR3. D genes are given only for firm matches. The size entry is marked missing in some rows and otherwise reads once, few, many or a size class.

cdr3_nt cdr3_aa j_call d_call clone_size v_call
TGTGCCAGCAGCTTAGACGGGTCTCACAATCAGCCCCAGCATTTT CASSLDGSHNQPQHF TRBJ1-5 . . TRBV11-3
TGTGCCAGCAGCCAAGATAGGATGGCGGGGATATACAATGAGCAGTTCTTC CASSQDRMAGIYNEQFF TRBJ2-1 . . TRBV14
TGTGCCAGCAGCGGGACAGGGGAAGGGTCCTACAATGAGCAGTTCTTC CASSGTGEGSYNEQFF TRBJ2-1 TRBD1 . TRBV28
TGTGCCAGCAGCTTAGGTCCTAGCGGGAGCTCCTACGAGCAGTACTTC CASSLGPSGSSYEQYF TRBJ2-7 TRBD2 . TRBV7-2
TGTGCCTGGAGGACTCGGGGTAGCGGGAGCGGCGGGGAGCTGTTTTTT CAWRTRGSGSGGELFF TRBJ2-2 TRBD2 . TRBV30
TGTGCCAGCAGCGTAGAACAGGGCTCACCCCTCCACTTT CASSVEQGSPLHF TRBJ1-6 . . TRBV9
TGTGCCAGCAGTTACTCGGGCGGGAGGGGTTTCAATCAGCCCCAGCATTTT CASSYSGGRGFNQPQHF TRBJ1-5 . . TRBV6-2/TRBV6-3
TGTGCCAGCAGCCACTCGGCGGGCGAGCAGTACTTC CASSHSAGEQYF TRBJ2-7 . . TRBV7-8
TGTGCCACCAGCAGGGTCAAGGGGGTTAGCAATCAGCCCCAGCATTTT CATSRVKGVSNQPQHF TRBJ1-5 . . TRBV15
TGCGCCAGCAGCCGGACTAGCGGGCGGGATACGCAGTATTTT CASSRTSGRDTQYF TRBJ2-3 TRBD2 . TRBV5-1
TGTGCCAGCAGCCTGACTAGCGGGCCGTCCTACAATGAGCAGTTCTTC CASSLTSGPSYNEQFF TRBJ2-1 TRBD2 . TRBV11-2
TGTGCCAGCAGTTTACGCCGGGACACCCAAGAGACCCAGTACTTC CASSLRRDTQETQYF TRBJ2-5 . . TRBV28
TGTGCCATCAGTGAGTCGGGCAGGGGGGTCAACGTCCTGACTTTC CAISESGRGVNVLTF TRBJ2-6 . . TRBV10-3
TGTGCCAGCAGTATACAGGGGTCGAACACTGAAGCTTTCTTT CASSIQGSNTEAFF TRBJ1-1 TRBD1 . TRBV27
TGCGCCAGCAGCCGGCAGGGCAGTACTAGCACAGATACGCAGTATTTT CASSRQGSTSTDTQYF TRBJ2-3 . . TRBV4-1
TGTGCCAGCAGCTTAGTGGCGGCACAAGAGACCCAGTACTTC CASSLVAAQETQYF TRBJ2-5 . . TRBV7-2
TGTGCCAGCAGTCAAGATAGGACAGGGGGGACCGGGGAGCTGTTTTTT CASSQDRTGGTGELFF TRBJ2-2 TRBD1 . TRBV6-2/TRBV6-3
TGTGCCAGCTCGACAGGGGGCGGGCGAGAGACCCAGTACTTC CASSTGGGRETQYF TRBJ2-5 TRBD1 . TRBV28
TGTGCCAGCAGCTTAGCTCGGACAGGTGACTATGGCTACACCTTC CASSLARTGDYGYTF TRBJ1-2 TRBD1 . TRBV7-2
TGTGCCAGCAACCGGGATAACACAGATACGCAGTATTTT CASNRDNTDTQYF TRBJ2-3 . . TRBV5-8
TGTGCCAGCAGTGAAGATGGACTCTCTCTTAGCTATGGCTACACCTTC CASSEDGLSLSYGYTF TRBJ1-2 . few TRBV2
TGTGCCAGCAGCTTAAGAGCGGGCGCGATGACTAGCGGATTCTTC CASSLRAGAMTSGFF TRBJ2-7 TRBD2 . TRBV7-2
TGCAGCGCCCTTAGGGGGGGGGTGATGAGAGAGCAGTACTTC CSALRGGVMREQYF TRBJ2-7 . . TRBV29-1
TGTGCCAGCTCACCCAACGCTTTAGCGGGAGGTGGAAATGAGCAGTTCTTC CASSPNALAGGGNEQFF TRBJ2-1 TRBD2 . TRBV18
TGTGCCAGCAGTCTTGACAGGGCGGCAAATTCACCCCTCCACTTT CASSLDRAANSPLHF TRBJ1-6 TRBD1 few TRBV6-2/TRBV6-3
TGCGCCAGCAGCCAAGATACGGGGCAGCCCCAGCATTTT CASSQDTGQPQHF TRBJ1-5 . . TRBV4-3
TGTGCCATCAGGTCGGACAGTTCGGGAAATGAAAAACTGTTTTTT CAIRSDSSGNEKLFF TRBJ1-4 . . TRBV10-3
TGTGCCAGCAGTCCGACTCGGACTAGTGGCGAGACCCAGTACTTC CASSPTRTSGETQYF TRBJ2-5 TRBD2 . TRBV28
TGTGCCAGCAGCTTAGATCTTTCGGGAGTGGCGGAGACCCAGTACTTC CASSLDLSGVAETQYF TRBJ2-5 . . TRBV11-3
TGTGCCAGTAAACGGGACAGCCTTCTCTATGGCTACACCTTC CASKRDSLLYGYTF TRBJ1-2 TRBD1 once TRBV27
TGCGCCAGCAGCTTGGTCAGTAACACTGAAGCTTTCTTT CASSLVSNTEAFF TRBJ1-1 . . TRBV5-1
TGCGCCAGCAGCCAAGGGGAGGCCTACGAGCAGTACTTC CASSQGEAYEQYF TRBJ2-7 . . TRBV4-3
TGTGCCAGCAGTTCCGGGACAGCTGGAAACACCATATATTTT CASSSGTAGNTIYF TRBJ1-3 TRBD1 . TRBV6-2/TRBV6-3
TGTGCCAGCAGTCCCTCCGGACTAGCGGGAGGGTTTGAGACCCAGTACTTC CASSPSGLAGGFETQYF TRBJ2-5 TRBD2 . TRBV6-6
TGTGCCAGCGGTTCGTGGGGGAGGGATACGCAGTATTTT CASGSWGRDTQYF TRBJ2-3 . . TRBV28
TGCGCCAGCAGCCCCCGGGACTTGTCCTACAATGAGCAGTTCTTC CASSPRDLSYNEQFF TRBJ2-1 . . TRBV4-3
TGTGCCAGCAGTTTTCGTGGGCGGGAGGGCTACGAGCAGTACTTC CASSFRGREGYEQYF TRBJ2-7 TRBD2 . TRBV28
TGTGCCAGCAGTTTGGATGCGGGAGCCCCCTACGAGCAGTACTTC CASSLDAGAPYEQYF TRBJ2-7 TRBD2 . TRBV27
TGTGCCAGTACTGAAACCAGGGGGCGTGACACTGAAGCTTTCTTT CASTETRGRDTEAFF TRBJ1-1 TRBD1 . TRBV19
TGTGCCAGCAGCTTAGATCGGGGACAGACCCAAGAGACCCAGTACTTC CASSLDRGQTQETQYF TRBJ2-5 TRBD1 few TRBV7-9
TGTGCCAGCAGCTTAATGGACAGGGCCTCCTACGAGCAGTACTTC CASSLMDRASYEQYF TRBJ2-7 TRBD1 . TRBV7-2